These 18 T cell receptor beta chains originate from one sample sequenced in a study of PD-1 blockade in classical Hodgkin lymphoma. With no exception, relapse followed autologous stem cell transplantation in all patients, and brentuximab vedotin exposure varied. Assay used: immunoSEQ multiplex PCR; TCRdb lists only in-frame clones, some missing. The sample includes 95,000 or so clones, roughly 88% of them seen just once. The sample in question was peripheral blood mononuclear cells (PBMCs), obtained at baseline. Receptors were obtained from a human donor with classical Hodgkin lymphoma.

Here the CDR3 reads CASSPPLGELFF. The CDR3 coding sequence is TGTGCCAGCAGCCCCCCACTCGGGGAGCTGTTTTTT. The V call is TRBV4-2, the J call TRBJ2-2, with D unclear. CDR3 length: 12 residues. Germline V gene data show CDR1 as LGHNA and CDR2 as YNFKEQ. Deletions cut 4 bases from V and 7 bases from J, with 7 bases between.

This clone was recorded once. The chain couples TRBV19 to TRBJ1-5; the D gene is possibly TRBD1 (5 bases). Germline CDR1 reads LNHDA; CDR2 reads SQIVND (reference sequence). The CDR3 is 16 residues long. V lost 7 bases to trimming and J lost 0 bases, with 16 bases between them. CDR3 nucleotide sequence: TGTGCCAGTAAGGGGAGACAGACTAATAGCAATCAGCCCCAGCATTTT. This gives the protein CASKGRQTNSNQPQHF. Variable domain in full (rest from reference TRBV19 and TRBJ1-5): DGGITQSPKYLFRKEGQNVTLSCEQNLNHDAMYWYRQDPGQGLRLIYYSQIVNDFQKGDIAEGYSVSREKKESFPLTVTSAQKNPTAFYLCASKGRQTNSNQPQHFGDGTRLSIL.

The chain combines TRBV7-9 with TRBJ1-5; 7 bases align to TRBD1. V lost 1 base and J lost 4; bases outside the gene matches: 1. Germline CDR1 reads SEHNR; CDR2 reads FQNEAQ (reference sequence). The CDR3 covers 14 residues. CDR3 sequence reads: CASSLDRGNQPQHF. The CDR3, as DNA: TGTGCCAGCAGCTTAGACAGGGGAAATCAGCCCCAGCATTTT.

This chain joins TRBV19 and TRBJ2-7; weak D call: TRBD1 (6 bases). The germline V gene encodes CDR1 LNHDA and CDR2 SQIVND (reference sequence). Trimming took 3 bases from V and 2 from J, leaving 11 bases between them. The CDR3 is made up of 14 amino acids. The DNA of the CDR3 is TGTGCCAGTAGTATGCTAGGGGGACCCTACGAGCAGTACTTC. This translates into CASSMLGGPYEQYF.

This chain joins TRBV19 and TRBJ1-1, with a tentative D call TRBD1 (6 bases). The CDR3 loop spans 14 amino acids. CDR1 LNHDA and CDR2 SQIVND come from the germline V gene (reference sequence). Trimming stripped 4 bases from V and 2 bases from J, with 11 bases between. In DNA, the CDR3 is TGTGCCAGTAGTAGCTGGGGGCTAAACACTGAAGCTTTCTTT. Translation: CASSSWGLNTEAFF.

J is TRBJ2-1 and V is TRBV18; 9 bases match TRBD2. This CDR3 contains 15 residues. Trimming at V came to 4 bases and at J to 0 bases, leaving 1 base not matched to a gene. Germline CDR1 is KGHSH and CDR2 is LQKENI. The CDR3 DNA is TGTGCCAGCTCACTTAGCGGGAGCTCCTACAATGAGCAGTTCTTC. Translation: CASSLSGSSYNEQFF.

The chain carries TRBV2 and TRBJ2-3, with D possibly TRBD1 on 7 matching bases. The CDR3 contains 16 residues. Germline V lookup: CDR1 SNHLY, CDR2 FYNNEI. V lost 3 bases and J 6 bases, leaving 19 bases between the germline ends. As DNA, the CDR3 is TGTGCCAGCAGTGAGGGTCAGGGGGGAAGGTACGATACGCAGTATTTT. Its protein product is CASSEGQGGRYDTQYF.

This clone has a single count. The chain recombines TRBV10-3 with TRBJ2-2; TRBD1 is a possible D gene (6 bases). Germline assignment: CDR1 ENHRY and CDR2 SYGVKD. The CDR3 extends over 14 amino acids. V dropped 8 bases and J dropped 2 bases, with 12 bases sitting between them. The CDR3 DNA sequence: TGTGCCATCTCCCGGACAGCTAACACCGGGGAGCTGTTTTTT. Translated, it gives CAISRTANTGELFF.

The chain recombines TRBV5-1 with TRBJ2-3; D is possibly TRBD1 (6 bases). The CDR3 has 13 residues. CDR1 and CDR2 (germline): SGHRS, YFSETQ. V lost 6 bases and J lost 2, with 10 bases in between. The CDR3 region is CASIGDNTDTQYF. The DNA for the CDR3 is TGCGCCAGCATTGGGGACAACACAGATACGCAGTATTTT. Full variable domain (remainder filled in from reference TRBV5-1 and TRBJ2-3): KAGVTQTPRYLIKTRGQQVTLSCSPISGHRSVSWYQQTPGQGLQFLFEYFSETQRNKGNFPGRFSGRQFSNSRSEMNVSTLELGDSALYLCASIGDNTDTQYFGPGTRLTVL.

This chain uses TRBV25-1 with TRBJ1-2, with D possibly being TRBD1 (6 bases). The CDR3 has 12 amino acids. The germline CDR1 and CDR2 sequences are MGHDK and SYGVNS. The germline V and J ends were trimmed by 2 bases and 10 bases, with 11 bases remaining between them. The CDR3 DNA reads as TGTGCCAGCAGTGAACTCGGACAGATCTACACCTTC. It codes for CASSELGQIYTF.

The chain joins TRBV14 to TRBJ2-5; 11 positions agree with TRBD2. The CDR3 is made up of 16 amino acids. CDR1 and CDR2 (germline): SGHDN, FVKESK. The V gene end was trimmed by 6 bases and the J gene end by 5 bases; junction bases not matched to a gene: 11. CDR3 region: CASRPSGRQGGETQYF. In nucleotides, the CDR3 is TGTGCCAGCAGGCCTAGCGGGAGGCAGGGTGGTGAGACCCAGTACTTC.

The chain couples TRBV5-1 to TRBJ1-2, with 12 bases aligning to TRBD1. This CDR3 has 15 amino acids. CDR1 is SGHRS, CDR2 YFSETQ, per germline. The trim removed 4 bases at V and 2 bases at J, leaving 3 bases unmatched. Here the CDR3 reads CASSTGQGANYGYTF. CDR3 sequence (DNA): TGCGCCAGCAGCACGGGACAGGGGGCGAACTATGGCTACACCTTC.

The gene calls are TRBV7-6 and TRBJ1-1, with no clear D. V gave up 3 bases and J gave up 8 bases, with 19 bases separating them. The CDR3 runs 15 residues. Germline-derived CDR1 and CDR2 are SGHVS and FNYEAQ. The CDR3 protein is CASSFPQPGRKEAFF. The CDR3 DNA follows: TGTGCCAGCAGCTTCCCTCAGCCGGGCCGCAAAGAAGCTTTCTTT.

This clone appeared a single time. This chain uses TRBV6-5 with TRBJ1-5; D unclear. The germline V gene encodes CDR1 MNHEY and CDR2 SVGAGI. Between the trimmed V and J ends, which lost 6 bases and 7 bases, there was a span of 13 bases. There are 13 residues in the CDR3. The CDR3 bases are TGTGCCAGCAGAATCGACTTTTACCAGCCCCAGCATTTT. Translated, it gives CASRIDFYQPQHF.

The rearrangement links TRBV29-1 to TRBJ2-4, with 8 nucleotides matching TRBD1. This CDR3 spans 12 amino acids. V was clipped by 6 bases and J by 7 bases; unmatched bases: 5. The germline CDR1 and CDR2 sequences are SQVTM and ANQGSEA. This CDR3 is CSVRTGPNIQYF. CDR3 coding DNA: TGCAGCGTCCGGACAGGGCCGAACATTCAGTACTTC.

This chain connects TRBV30 to TRBJ1-2; no clear D gene. Germline V gene lookup returns CDR1 GTSNPN and CDR2 SVGIG (reference sequence). The CDR3 contains 13 residues. The germline V and J ends were trimmed by 0 bases and 6 bases, with 11 bases remaining between them. Here the CDR3 DNA reads TGTGCCTGGAGTGTACTATCACAGAATGGCTACACCTTC. Protein product: CAWSVLSQNGYTF.

This chain uses TRBV14 with TRBJ2-2, with D uncertain. The CDR3 has 13 amino acids. Trimming took 0 bases from V and 6 from J, leaving 5 bases between them. Germline CDR1 reads SGHDN; CDR2 reads FVKESK. The CDR3 DNA reads TGTGCCAGCAGCCAAGAATCGGCCGGGGAGCTGTTTTTT. Translating gives CASSQESAGELFF.

J is TRBJ2-2 and V is TRBV5-4, with D uncertain. This CDR3 comprises 16 residues. Trimming took 0 bases from V and 6 from J, leaving 15 bases between them. Germline lookup yields CDR1 SGHNT and CDR2 YYREEE (reference sequence). CDR3 nucleotide sequence: TGTGCCAGCAGCTTGGGGTCCCCGGCGGCCGCCGGGGAGCTGTTTTTT. Translated: CASSLGSPAAAGELFF.